This T cell receptor beta chain was obtained from a study of shared clonotypes between healthy human individuals. A CD45RA-negative memory subset and a CD45RA+ naive subset were separated from the CD4+ cells. This CDR3 comprises 15 residues. Germline lookup yields CDR1 MDHEN and CDR2 SYDVKM. Trimming pared 5 bases from V and 5 bases from J, leaving 18 bases between. Only in-frame clones appear in the TCRdb table, and some are missing; sequencing was by immunoSEQ multiplex PCR. The data hold about 1.5 million clones, with around 95% observed a single time. Sequencing used naive CD4+ T cells sorted from blood. Subset denoted: CD45RA+ positively selected. The J gene is TRBJ1-1, the V gene TRBV28, with D perhaps TRBD1 (6 bases). This TCR came from a man under 40 in good health. CDR3 DNA: TGTGCCAGCAGTCCCCCACAGGGAGGAGGTACTGAAGCTTTCTTT. Amino acids: CASSPPQGGGTEAFF.